This record looks at one T cell receptor (beta chain) sequence and its context. The V segment lost 4 bases and the J segment 4 bases; nucleotides outside the gene matches: 6. The CDR3 loop spans 16 amino acids. CDR1 and CDR2 (germline): ENHRY, SYGVKD. The data were taken from a study of blood T cell repertoires in COVID-19. Study at large: The samples span acute and convalescent COVID-19 from the United States, Italy and Spain. Sources were T cells, B-cell-depleted T cells, or PBMCs; the material itself was cDNA or gDNA.

The data were produced by immunoSEQ multiplex PCR, yet TCRdb's version contains in-frame clones alone and is incomplete. This sample has approximately 50,000 clones, with 85% to 90% found just once. J is TRBJ1-4 and V is TRBV10-3, with TRBD1 matching 10 bases. The sequenced material came from peripheral blood. The receptor was derived from a man older than 75 with active or convalescent COVID-19. In DNA, the CDR3 is TGTGCCATCAGTGCGAGACAGGGGGCTGATAATGAAAAACTGTTTTTT. Amino acid sequence: CAISARQGADNEKLFF.